The following is a T cell receptor (beta chain) sequence with its context. The antigen is not known. The naive CD8 fraction comprised CD45RO-negative cells positively selected for CCR7 and excluded terminally differentiated effector memory CD45RA+ cells. Losses at the gene ends were 0 bases for V and 5 bases for J; bases not matched to a gene: 6. This CDR3 has 16 amino acids. Germline V gene data show CDR1 as SGHTA and CDR2 as FQGTGA. The sample belongs to a study of shared clonotypes between healthy human individuals. The repertoire was sequenced with immunoSEQ multiplex PCR; TCRdb's copy has only in-frame clones and lacks some. The sample contains hundreds of thousands of clones, approximately 96% of which appear only once. Study-wide points: Naive subsets usually exceeded memory subsets in estimated richness. Relative to their counterparts shared across all four donors, non-shared clonotypes exhibited diminished generation probabilities. Although depth was large, rarefaction showed that sequencing of the sorted subsets was incomplete.

The receptor comes from a woman in her thirties in good health. Specimen: naive CD8+ T cells sorted from blood. The genes are TRBV7-3 and TRBJ2-1, with 8 bases aligning to TRBD2. This CDR3 is CASSLTTGTRNNEQFF. The CDR3 DNA sequence: TGTGCCAGCAGCTTAACGACCGGGACTAGGAACAATGAGCAGTTCTTC.